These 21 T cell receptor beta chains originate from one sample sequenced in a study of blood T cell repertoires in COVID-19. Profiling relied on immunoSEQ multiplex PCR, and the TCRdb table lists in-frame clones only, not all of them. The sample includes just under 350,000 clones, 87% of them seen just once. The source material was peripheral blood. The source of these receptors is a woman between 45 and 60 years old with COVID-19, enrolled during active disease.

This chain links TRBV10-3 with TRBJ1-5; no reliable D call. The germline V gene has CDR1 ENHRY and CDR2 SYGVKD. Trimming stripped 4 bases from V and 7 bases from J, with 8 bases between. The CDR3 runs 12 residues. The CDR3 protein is CAISATNQPQHF. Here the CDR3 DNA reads TGTGCCATCAGTGCTACGAACCAGCCCCAGCATTTT.

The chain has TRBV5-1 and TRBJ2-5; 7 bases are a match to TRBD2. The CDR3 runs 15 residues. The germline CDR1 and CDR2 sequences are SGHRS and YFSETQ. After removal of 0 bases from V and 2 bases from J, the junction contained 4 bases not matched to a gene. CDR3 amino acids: CASSLGSSGQETQYF. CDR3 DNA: TGCGCCAGCAGCTTGGGTTCTAGCGGACAAGAGACCCAGTACTTC.

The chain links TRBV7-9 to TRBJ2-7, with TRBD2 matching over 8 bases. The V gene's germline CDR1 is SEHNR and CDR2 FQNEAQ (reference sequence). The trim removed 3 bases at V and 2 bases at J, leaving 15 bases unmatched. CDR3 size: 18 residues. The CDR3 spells CASSLTSGGRTTPYEQYF. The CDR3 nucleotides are TGTGCCAGCAGCTTGACGTCTGGCGGGAGGACAACCCCCTACGAGCAGTACTTC.

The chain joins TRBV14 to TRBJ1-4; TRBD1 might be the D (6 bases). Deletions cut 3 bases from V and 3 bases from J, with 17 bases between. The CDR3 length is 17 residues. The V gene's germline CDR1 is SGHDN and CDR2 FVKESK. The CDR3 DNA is TGTGCCAGCAGCCAGGGTCGTGGGGGCGCATCTAATGAAAAACTGTTTTTT. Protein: CASSQGRGGASNEKLFF.

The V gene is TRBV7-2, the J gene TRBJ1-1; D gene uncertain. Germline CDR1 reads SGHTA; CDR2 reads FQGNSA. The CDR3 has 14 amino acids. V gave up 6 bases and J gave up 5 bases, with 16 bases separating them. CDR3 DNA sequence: TGTGCCAGCAGTTCCCTCCGTGGGGAGACTGAAGCTTTCTTT. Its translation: CASSSLRGETEAFF.

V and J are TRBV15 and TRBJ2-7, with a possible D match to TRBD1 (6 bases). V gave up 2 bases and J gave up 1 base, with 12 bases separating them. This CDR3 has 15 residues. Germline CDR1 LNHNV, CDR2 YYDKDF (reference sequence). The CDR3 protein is CATSRSDRLSYEQYF. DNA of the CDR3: TGTGCCACCAGCAGATCCGACAGGTTATCCTACGAGCAGTACTTC.

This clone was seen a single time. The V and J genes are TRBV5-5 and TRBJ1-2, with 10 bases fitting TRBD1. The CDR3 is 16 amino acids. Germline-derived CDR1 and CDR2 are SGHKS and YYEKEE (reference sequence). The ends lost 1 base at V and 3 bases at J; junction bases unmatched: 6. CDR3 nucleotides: TGTGCCAGCAGCTTGAAAGGGACAGGGGAGTACTATGGCTACACCTTC. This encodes CASSLKGTGEYYGYTF.

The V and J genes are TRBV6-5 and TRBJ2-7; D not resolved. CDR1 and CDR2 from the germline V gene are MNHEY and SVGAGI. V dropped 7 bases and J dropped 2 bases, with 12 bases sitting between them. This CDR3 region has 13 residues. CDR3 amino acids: CASNPGPAYEQYF. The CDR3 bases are TGTGCCAGCAACCCTGGGCCAGCCTACGAGCAGTACTTC.

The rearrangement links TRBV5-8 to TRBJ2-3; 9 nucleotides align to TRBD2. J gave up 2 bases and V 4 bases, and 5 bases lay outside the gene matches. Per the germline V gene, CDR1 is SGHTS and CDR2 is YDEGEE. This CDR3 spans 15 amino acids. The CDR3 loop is CASSRASGITDTQYF. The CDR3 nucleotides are TGTGCCAGCAGCCGCGCTAGCGGGATCACAGATACGCAGTATTTT.

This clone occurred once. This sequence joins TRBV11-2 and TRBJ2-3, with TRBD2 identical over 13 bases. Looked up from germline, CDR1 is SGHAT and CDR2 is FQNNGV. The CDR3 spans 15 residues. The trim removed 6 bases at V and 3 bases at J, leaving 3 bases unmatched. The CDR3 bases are TGTGCCAGCAGTCCACTAGCGGGAGGGACAGATACGCAGTATTTT. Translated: CASSPLAGGTDTQYF.

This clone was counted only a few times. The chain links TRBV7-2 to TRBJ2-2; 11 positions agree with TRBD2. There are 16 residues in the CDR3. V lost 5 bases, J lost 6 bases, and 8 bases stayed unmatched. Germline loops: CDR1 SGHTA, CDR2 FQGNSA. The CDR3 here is CASSAQLAGVAGELFF. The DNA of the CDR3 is TGTGCCAGCAGCGCCCAACTAGCGGGAGTCGCCGGGGAGCTGTTTTTT.

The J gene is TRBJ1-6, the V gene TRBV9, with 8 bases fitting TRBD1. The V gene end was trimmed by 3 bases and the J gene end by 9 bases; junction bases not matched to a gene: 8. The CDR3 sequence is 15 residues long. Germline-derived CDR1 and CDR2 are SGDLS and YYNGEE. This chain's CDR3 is CASSALQGVGSPLHF. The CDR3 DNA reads TGTGCCAGCAGCGCCTTACAGGGGGTCGGTTCACCCCTCCACTTT.

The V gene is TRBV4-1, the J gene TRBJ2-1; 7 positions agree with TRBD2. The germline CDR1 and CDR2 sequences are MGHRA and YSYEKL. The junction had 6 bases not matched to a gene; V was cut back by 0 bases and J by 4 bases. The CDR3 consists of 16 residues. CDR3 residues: CASSQDGLAVYNEQFF. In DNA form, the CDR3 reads TGCGCCAGCAGCCAAGATGGGCTAGCGGTGTACAATGAGCAGTTCTTC.

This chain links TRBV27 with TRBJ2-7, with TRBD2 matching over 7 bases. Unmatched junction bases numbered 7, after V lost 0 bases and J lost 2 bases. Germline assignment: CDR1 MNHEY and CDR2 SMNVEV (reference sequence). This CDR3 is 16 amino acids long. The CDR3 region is CASSLSATAGAYEQYF. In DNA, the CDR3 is TGTGCCAGCAGTTTATCGGCGACGGCGGGGGCCTACGAGCAGTACTTC.

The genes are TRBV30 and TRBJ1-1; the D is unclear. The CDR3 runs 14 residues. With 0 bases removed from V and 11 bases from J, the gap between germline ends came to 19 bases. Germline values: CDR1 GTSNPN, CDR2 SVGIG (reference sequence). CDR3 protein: CAWSVPSPGMEAFF. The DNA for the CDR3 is TGTGCCTGGAGTGTCCCCAGCCCCGGAATGGAGGCTTTCTTT. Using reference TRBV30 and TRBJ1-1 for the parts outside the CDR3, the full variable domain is SQTIHQWPATLVQPVGSPLSLECTVEGTSNPNLYWYRQAAGRGLQLLFYSVGIGQISSEVPQNLSASRPQDRQFILSSKKLLLSDSGFYLCAWSVPSPGMEAFFGQGTRLTVV.

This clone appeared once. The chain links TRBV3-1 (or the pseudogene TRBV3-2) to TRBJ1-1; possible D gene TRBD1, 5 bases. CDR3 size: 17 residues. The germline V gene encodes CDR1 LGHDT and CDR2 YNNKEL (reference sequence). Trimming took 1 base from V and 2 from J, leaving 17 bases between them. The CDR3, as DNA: TGTGCCAGCAGCCAAGGCTGGGGCAGGGAAAGTAACACTGAAGCTTTCTTT. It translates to CASSQGWGRESNTEAFF.

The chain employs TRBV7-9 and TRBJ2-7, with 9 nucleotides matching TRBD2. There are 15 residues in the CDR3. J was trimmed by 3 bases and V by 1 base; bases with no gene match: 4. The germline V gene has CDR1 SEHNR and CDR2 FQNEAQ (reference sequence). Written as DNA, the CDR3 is TGTGCCAGCAGCTTAGACGCGGGAGGGAGCTACGAGCAGTACTTC. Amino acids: CASSLDAGGSYEQYF.

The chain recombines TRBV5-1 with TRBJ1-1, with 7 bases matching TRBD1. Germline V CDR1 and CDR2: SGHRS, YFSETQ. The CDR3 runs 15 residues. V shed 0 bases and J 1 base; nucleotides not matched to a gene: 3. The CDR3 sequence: CASSLGGTANTEAFF. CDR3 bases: TGCGCCAGCAGCTTGGGCGGGACAGCGAACACTGAAGCTTTCTTT.

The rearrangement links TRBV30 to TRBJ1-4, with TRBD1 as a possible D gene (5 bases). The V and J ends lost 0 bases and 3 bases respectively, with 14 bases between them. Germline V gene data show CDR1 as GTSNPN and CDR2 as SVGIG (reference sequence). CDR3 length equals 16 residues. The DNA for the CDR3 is TGTGCCTGGAGTGTACGCAGGGTGAGTGCTAATGAAAAACTGTTTTTT. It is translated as CAWSVRRVSANEKLFF.

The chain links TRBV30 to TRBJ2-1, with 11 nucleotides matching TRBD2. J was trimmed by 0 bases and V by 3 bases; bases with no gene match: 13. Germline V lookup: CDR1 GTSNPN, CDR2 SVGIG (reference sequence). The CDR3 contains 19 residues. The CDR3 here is CAWSFGTSGILYSYNEQFF. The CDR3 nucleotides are TGTGCCTGGAGCTTCGGGACTAGCGGAATCTTATACTCCTACAATGAGCAGTTCTTC.

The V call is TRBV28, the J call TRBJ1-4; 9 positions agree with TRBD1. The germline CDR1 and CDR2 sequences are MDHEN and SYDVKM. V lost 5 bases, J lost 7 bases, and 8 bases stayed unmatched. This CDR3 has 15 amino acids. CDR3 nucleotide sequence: TGTGCCAGCAGTCGGCCGGGACAGGGAGGTGAAAAACTGTTTTTT. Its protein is CASSRPGQGGEKLFF.